This T cell receptor beta chain appears in the sequencing data of a study of T cells after yellow fever vaccination. General observations from the study: It was a small share of clonotypes that appeared in both CD4 and CD8 compartments.

This clonotype appeared a few times. Its antigen is unidentified. One entry per CDR3 protein, called by TCRdb with MiXCR from the 5' RACE reads. This table holds 500,000 to 650,000 distinct CDR3 sequences, less than 20% found once. The CDR3 length is 14 residues. The trim removed 4 bases at V and 4 bases at J, leaving 6 bases unmatched. Germline CDR1 and CDR2: SGHNT and YYREEE (reference sequence). This receptor was taken from a man in his late teens or twenties who received the YFV17D yellow fever vaccine. This material consisted of PBMCs, taken about 5 days after the first yellow fever vaccination. The V gene is TRBV5-4, the J gene TRBJ2-5; 8 bases fit TRBD2. The CDR3 nucleotides are TGTGCCAGCAGCGACGGGGGGGCGATAGAGACCCAGTACTTC. The encoded protein is CASSDGGAIETQYF. Looking up the rest from reference TRBV5-4 and TRBJ2-5 gives the full variable domain: ETGVTQSPTHLIKTRGQQVTLRCSSQSGHNTVSWYQQALGQGPQFIFQYYREEENGRGNFPPRFSGLQFPNYSSELNVNALELDDSALYLCASSDGGAIETQYFGPGTRLLVL.